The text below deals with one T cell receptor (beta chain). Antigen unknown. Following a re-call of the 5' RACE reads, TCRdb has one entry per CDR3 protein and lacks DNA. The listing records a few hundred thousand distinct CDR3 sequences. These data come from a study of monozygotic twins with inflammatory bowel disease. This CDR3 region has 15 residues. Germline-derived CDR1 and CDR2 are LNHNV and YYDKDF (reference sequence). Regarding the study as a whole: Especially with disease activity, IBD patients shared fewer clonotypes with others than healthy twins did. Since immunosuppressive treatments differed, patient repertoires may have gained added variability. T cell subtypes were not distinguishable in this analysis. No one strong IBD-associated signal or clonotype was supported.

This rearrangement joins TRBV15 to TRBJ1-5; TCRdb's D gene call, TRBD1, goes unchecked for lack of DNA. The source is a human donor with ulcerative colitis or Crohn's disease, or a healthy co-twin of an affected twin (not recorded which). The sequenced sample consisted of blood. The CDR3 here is CATSRGTGFGQPQHF.